This note documents a single T cell receptor (beta chain) sequence. This entry comes from a study of blood T cell repertoires in COVID-19. Using immunoSEQ multiplex PCR, the repertoire was profiled, and TCRdb retains in-frame clones only, with some absent. The data show 200,000 to 300,000 clones, with more than 80% seen just once and roughly 8% held by the top ten. The V end was cut by 3 bases, the J end by 10 bases, with 10 bases between. The CDR3 has 12 amino acids. Looked up from germline, CDR1 is LGHNA and CDR2 is YNFKEQ. Patients from Seattle were sampled longitudinally, starting during active infection.

The V call is TRBV4-2, the J call TRBJ2-1, with D perhaps matching TRBD2 (5 bases). The sample comprised peripheral blood. The TCR originated in a woman older than 75 with COVID-19, enrolled during active disease. The CDR3 DNA sequence: TGTGCCAGCAGCCAGCTGACTAACGAGCAGTTCTTC. Amino acid sequence: CASSQLTNEQFF.